This T cell receptor (beta chain) emerged from a study of blood T cell repertoires in COVID-19. Study in general: Sites across the United States, Italy and Spain contributed samples from acute and convalescent COVID-19. PBMCs, B-cell-depleted T cells, or T cells were the source of the cDNA or gDNA that made up the material.

Germline V gene sequence: CDR1 SGDLS, CDR2 YYNGEE. V lost 2 bases to trimming and J lost 4 bases; unmatched junction nucleotides: 11. This CDR3 is 16 amino acids long. Produced via immunoSEQ multiplex PCR; TCRdb's table is partial and in-frame only. The data hold about 200,000 clones, with approximately 85% observed a single time. This TCR derives from a woman over 75 with acute or convalescent COVID-19. Sequencing used peripheral blood. V is TRBV9 and J is TRBJ1-1; TRBD1 aligns across 7 bases. CDR3 sequence: CASSVRAVQGSTEAFF. For the CDR3, the DNA is TGTGCCAGCAGCGTGAGGGCCGTACAGGGGAGCACTGAAGCTTTCTTT.